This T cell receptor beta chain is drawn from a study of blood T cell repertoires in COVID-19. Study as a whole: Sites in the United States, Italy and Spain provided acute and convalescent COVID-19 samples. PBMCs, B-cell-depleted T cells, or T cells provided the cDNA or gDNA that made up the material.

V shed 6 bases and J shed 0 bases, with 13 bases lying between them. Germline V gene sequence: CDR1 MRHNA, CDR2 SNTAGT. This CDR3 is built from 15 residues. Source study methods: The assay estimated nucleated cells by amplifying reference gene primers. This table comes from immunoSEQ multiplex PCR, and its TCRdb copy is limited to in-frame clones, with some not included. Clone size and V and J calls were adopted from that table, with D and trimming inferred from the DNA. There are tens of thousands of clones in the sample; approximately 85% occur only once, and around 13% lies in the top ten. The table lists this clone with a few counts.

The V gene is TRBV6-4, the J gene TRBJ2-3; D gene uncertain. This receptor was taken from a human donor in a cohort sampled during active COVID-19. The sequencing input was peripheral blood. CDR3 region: CASRPYYTSTDTQYF. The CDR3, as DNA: TGTGCCAGCAGGCCCTACTACACTAGCACAGATACGCAGTATTTT.